A selection of T cell receptor beta chains follows, all from one sample in a study of blood T cell repertoires in COVID-19. Using immunoSEQ multiplex PCR, the repertoire was profiled, and TCRdb retains in-frame clones only, with some absent. The sample has 9,500 to 12,000 clones, around 80% seen once. Source material: peripheral blood. The receptors here all came from a man in his 70s with active COVID-19. The conserved cysteine and the conserved F or W are not part of the CDR3 here.

v_gene: TRBV21-1; j_gene: TRBJ2-4; CDR3aa: ASSNAKQDTKNIQY
v_gene: TRBV6-5; j_gene: TRBJ2-7; CDR3aa: ASSYSGLVLY
v_gene: TRBV27; j_gene: TRBJ2-1; CDR3aa: ASRGGPRGYNEQF
v_gene: TRBV3-1/TRBV3-2; j_gene: TRBJ1-3; CDR3aa: ASSPGQGLYTIY
v_gene: TRBV3-1/TRBV3-2; j_gene: TRBJ2-7; CDR3aa: ASSPATGGSYEQY
v_gene: TRBV28; j_gene: TRBJ2-1; CDR3aa: ASRPGQGEQF
v_gene: TRBV21-1; j_gene: TRBJ1-1; CDR3aa: ASSKKSGQGATEAF
v_gene: TRBV4-1; j_gene: TRBJ2-2; CDR3aa: ASSLRTGRTGELF
v_gene: TRBV3-1/TRBV3-2; j_gene: TRBJ2-7; CDR3aa: ASSGERPISLDEQY
v_gene: TRBV19; j_gene: TRBJ2-7; CDR3aa: ASSVDRDSYEQY
v_gene: TRBV3-1/TRBV3-2; j_gene: TRBJ1-3; CDR3aa: ASSRVGSSGNTIY
v_gene: TRBV6-1; j_gene: TRBJ2-2; CDR3aa: ASSERGRGAVAVGELF
v_gene: TRBV27; j_gene: TRBJ1-2; CDR3aa: ASSLSTNSNYGYT
v_gene: TRBV10-1; j_gene: TRBJ2-7; CDR3aa: ASRGTGEMSSYEQY
v_gene: TRBV3-1/TRBV3-2; j_gene: TRBJ2-3; CDR3aa: ASSQGPSGGQGDTQY
v_gene: TRBV3-1/TRBV3-2; j_gene: TRBJ1-1; CDR3aa: ASSHLPPNTEAF
v_gene: TRBV5-1; j_gene: TRBJ2-3; CDR3aa: ASSLAAGGPDTQY
v_gene: TRBV20-1; j_gene: TRBJ1-3; CDR3aa: SASDRDTIY
v_gene: TRBV6-1; j_gene: TRBJ2-2; CDR3aa: ASSENRVDGELF
v_gene: TRBV7-9; j_gene: TRBJ1-6; CDR3aa: ASSLEGVHSFLH
v_gene: TRBV18; j_gene: TRBJ2-3; CDR3aa: ASSRPQGNEY
v_gene: TRBV13; j_gene: TRBJ2-7; CDR3aa: ASSFEGSDYEQY
v_gene: TRBV7-9; j_gene: TRBJ2-1; CDR3aa: ASSSPGQGLHEQF